These 5 T cell receptor beta chains share one sample of origin, sequenced in a study of identical twins. In TCRdb, the 5' RACE reads were re-called with MiXCR into one record per CDR3 protein. The sample carries 450,000 or so distinct CDR3 sequences, about 24% recorded once. Another study also made use of these data, one on T cells expressing NK-cell markers.

The sample comprised CD4+ T cells sorted from blood. Receptors originate from a woman between 18 and 30 years old in good health.

This clonotype was recorded at least ten times. The chain couples TRBV5-1 to TRBJ2-3; D gene uncertain. CDR3 length: 12 residues. Germline-derived CDR1 and CDR2 are SGHRS and YFSETQ. V was clipped by 4 bases and J by 5 bases, with 8 bases between them. The CDR3 DNA reads as TGCGCCAGCAGCCCACGAGGAGATACGCAGTATTTT. Amino acid sequence: CASSPRGDTQYF.

Here the CDR3 DNA reads TGTGCCAGCAGTAACTGGGGACTGACCCAGCCCCAGCATTTT. Translation: CASSNWGLTQPQHF. The chain recombines TRBV21-1 with TRBJ1-5. TRBV21-1 is described as a pseudogene. The CDR3 is made up of 14 amino acids.

V is TRBV12-3 or TRBV12-4 and J is TRBJ1-2; D gene uncertain. This CDR3 is built from 16 residues. V was clipped by 5 bases and J by 0 bases, with 16 bases between them. CDR3 region: CASSPQAPLTNYGYTF. CDR3 DNA sequence: TGTGCCAGCAGTCCTCAAGCTCCTCTTACTAACTATGGCTACACCTTC.

The rearrangement uses TRBV5-1 and TRBJ2-1; D is unclear. CDR3 size: 14 residues. Deletions cut 5 bases from V and 3 bases from J, with 12 bases between. Germline lookup yields CDR1 SGHRS and CDR2 YFSETQ. The CDR3 sequence: CASRTGFLYNEQFF. Here the CDR3 DNA reads TGCGCCAGCAGGACCGGATTCCTCTACAATGAGCAGTTCTTC. The full variable domain, rest sourced from reference TRBV5-1 and TRBJ2-1, is KAGVTQTPRYLIKTRGQQVTLSCSPISGHRSVSWYQQTPGQGLQFLFEYFSETQRNKGNFPGRFSGRQFSNSRSEMNVSTLELGDSALYLCASRTGFLYNEQFFGPGTRLTVL.

The gene calls are TRBV11-2 and TRBJ2-4, with D hard to call. The CDR3 is 12 residues long. V lost 3 bases, J lost 5 bases, and 5 bases lay in between. Looked up from germline, CDR1 is SGHAT and CDR2 is FQNNGV. CDR3 sequence (DNA): TGTGCCAGCAGCTTCTCAGAAAACATTCAGTACTTC. Translation gives CASSFSENIQYF. Full variable domain (remainder filled in from reference TRBV11-2 and TRBJ2-4): EAGVAQSPRYKIIEKRQSVAFWCNPISGHATLYWYQQILGQGPKLLIQFQNNGVVDDSQLPKDRFSAERLKGVDSTLKIQPAKLEDSAVYLCASSFSENIQYFGAGTRLSVL.